These 17 T cell receptor beta chains originate from one sample sequenced in a study of CD8+CD57+ T cells in acquired aplastic anemia. TCR beta VDJ and CDR3 were profiled, and genomic DNA was the template. TCRdb re-analysed the reads in MiXCR, keeping a single row per CDR3 protein. The sample records 180,000 or so distinct CDR3 sequences, roughly 63% being singletons. For sequencing, patients were chosen who had shown expansion of CD8+CD57+ cells by flow cytometry. The sequenced material came from sorted CD4+, CD8+, or CD8+CD57+ T cells (not recorded which) from PBMCs. These receptors originate from a human donor with aplastic anemia.

This chain links TRBV2 with TRBJ2-3; 7 bases align to TRBD1. CDR3 length: 17 amino acids. Trimming at V came to 3 bases and at J to 0 bases, leaving 9 bases not matched to a gene. Germline lookup yields CDR1 SNHLY and CDR2 FYNNEI. The CDR3 reads CASSEETGTLSTDTQYF. The CDR3 DNA reads TGTGCCAGCAGTGAGGAGACAGGGACGCTTAGCACAGATACGCAGTATTTT.

The rearrangement joins TRBV24-1 to TRBJ1-1; D gene uncertain. Germline V gene lookup returns CDR1 KGHDR and CDR2 SFDVKD. The V end was cut by 2 bases, the J end by 2 bases, with 11 bases between. The CDR3 totals 15 residues. This CDR3 is CATSDSRTGNTEAFF. The CDR3 DNA reads as TGTGCCACCAGTGATTCCAGGACGGGAAACACTGAAGCTTTCTTT.

The chain combines TRBV19 with TRBJ2-1, with TRBD2 identical over 14 bases. J gave up 7 bases and V 6 bases, and 11 bases lay outside the gene matches. In germline, CDR1 is LNHDA, CDR2 SQIVND (reference sequence). The CDR3 sequence is 17 residues long. Written as DNA, the CDR3 is TGTGCCAGTAGCCGTCTCCCTGGGACTAGCGGGAGAAATGAGCAGTTCTTC. Translating gives CASSRLPGTSGRNEQFF.

This clonotype was seen only once. For the CDR3, the DNA is TGCAGTGCTTGCGCAGAGAACACCGGGGAGCTGTTTTTT. This translates into CSACAENTGELFF. This rearrangement joins TRBV20-1 to TRBJ2-2; no firm D call. Deletions cut 5 bases from V and 1 base from J, with 8 bases between. This CDR3 spans 13 amino acids. Germline values: CDR1 DFQATT, CDR2 SNEGSKA (reference sequence).

CDR3 sequence (DNA): TGTGCCAGCAGCTTGGGGCCCTCAGGACCGATCTCCTACGAGCAGTACTTC. Protein sequence: CASSLGPSGPISYEQYF. The J gene is TRBJ2-7, the V gene TRBV7-8; maybe TRBD1 (5 bases). Trimming left V 3 bases short and J 0 bases short, with 18 bases between. The CDR3 runs 17 residues. Germline values: CDR1 SGHVS, CDR2 FQNEAQ. The whole variable domain, filled in from reference TRBV7-8 and TRBJ2-7, reads GAGVSQSPRYKVAKRGQDVALRCDPISGHVSLFWYQQALGQGPEFLTYFQNEAQLDKSGLPSDRFFAERPEGSVSTLKIQRTQQEDSAVYLCASSLGPSGPISYEQYFGPGTRLTVT.

Concerning this clonotype: With a much larger clone just one base away, this may be a read error. This sequence joins TRBV10-3 and TRBJ2-1; 12 bases line up with TRBD2. The CDR3 sequence is 17 residues long. In germline, CDR1 is ENHRY, CDR2 SYGVKD. V lost 5 bases to trimming and J lost 7 bases; unmatched junction nucleotides: 12. CDR3 nucleotides: TGTGCCATCAGTACCCGGACTAGCGGGGTCCCTAGGAATGAGCAGTTCTTC. Its protein product is CAISTRTSGVPRNEQFF.

The rearrangement uses TRBV27 and TRBJ2-7; tentatively, D is TRBD2 (5 bases). The CDR3 has 16 residues. Germline loops: CDR1 MNHEY, CDR2 SMNVEV (reference sequence). Trimming pared 2 bases from V and 4 bases from J, leaving 18 bases between. The CDR3 protein is CASSLSPPYGNYEQYF. In DNA form, the CDR3 reads TGTGCCAGCAGTTTAAGTCCGCCCTACGGGAATTACGAGCAGTACTTC.

The chain uses TRBV5-8 and TRBJ2-7; TRBD2 matches at 8 bases. Looked up from germline, CDR1 is SGHTS and CDR2 is YDEGEE. The CDR3 sequence is 15 residues long. The ends lost 0 bases at V and 9 bases at J; junction bases unmatched: 11. The CDR3 coding sequence is TGTGCCAGCAGCTTGGAGGGCGTGACTAGCGTCTGGCAGTACTTC. This codes for CASSLEGVTSVWQYF.

There are a few counts of this clonotype. CDR3 protein: CASSHNPGQGDYGYTF. The CDR3 bases are TGTGCCAGCAGCCACAACCCTGGACAGGGGGACTATGGCTACACCTTC. The chain couples TRBV7-9 to TRBJ1-2, with 10 bases aligning to TRBD1. J was trimmed by 3 bases and V by 5 bases; bases with no gene match: 9. Per germline, CDR1 SEHNR and CDR2 FQNEAQ (reference sequence). CDR3 length: 16 residues.

Concerning this clonotype: One junction end does not reproduce the germline sequence, and a read error may be involved. The V gene is TRBV7-3, the J gene TRBJ2-7; weak D call: TRBD2 (5 bases). Germline values: CDR1 SGHTA, CDR2 FQGTGA. The CDR3 is 16 residues long. The CDR3 reads CASSVTAGIVPYEQYF. CDR3 bases: TGTGCCAGCAGCGTAACTGCCGGGATAGTACCCTACGAGCAGTACTTC.

V usage is TRBV10-3 and J usage is TRBJ2-1; D call uncertain. Trimming shortened V by 8 bases and J by 6 bases, and 8 bases separated the two germline ends. CDR3 length equals 11 residues. In germline, CDR1 is ENHRY, CDR2 SYGVKD. The CDR3 loop is CAILRVNEQFF. The CDR3 nucleotides read TGTGCCATCCTCCGGGTCAATGAGCAGTTCTTC.

V is TRBV12-3 or TRBV12-4 and J is TRBJ1-4; 8 nucleotides match TRBD2. The DNA end is more similar to TRBJ2-2, so the J call may be wrong. The CDR3 is made up of 17 amino acids. This CDR3 is CASRWGSGDIGGGELFF. CDR3 nucleotide sequence: TGTGCCAGCAGATGGGGTAGCGGGGACATCGGGGGCGGGGAGCTGTTTTTT.

This clonotype was found many times. This rearrangement joins TRBV5-1 to TRBJ2-7; 7 bases fit TRBD1. V was clipped by 0 bases and J by 1 base; unmatched bases: 4. The germline gives CDR1 SGHRS, CDR2 YFSETQ. The CDR3 consists of 15 residues. As DNA, the CDR3 is TGCGCCAGCAGCTTGGACCGGGACAGATCCTACGAGCAGTACTTC. Its translation is CASSLDRDRSYEQYF.

This clonotype showed up many times. The chain recombines TRBV29-1 with TRBJ2-3, with D perhaps assigned TRBD1 or TRBD2 (6 bases each). CDR1 SQVTM and CDR2 ANQGSEA come from the germline V gene. The V and J ends lost 1 base and 0 bases respectively, with 11 bases between them. CDR3 length: 15 residues. The CDR3 protein is CSVEGGARSTDTQYF. CDR3 DNA sequence: TGCAGCGTTGAAGGGGGGGCGCGTAGCACAGATACGCAGTATTTT.

The chain links TRBV5-1 to TRBJ2-7; perhaps TRBD1 as D (5 bases). CDR1 is SGHRS, CDR2 YFSETQ, per germline. Trimming cost V 4 bases and J 9 bases, with 14 bases left between them. The CDR3 is made up of 12 amino acids. The CDR3 sequence is CASSVSTEMQYF. The CDR3 DNA sequence: TGCGCCAGCAGCGTATCGACAGAGATGCAGTACTTC.

This clonotype was seen only a few times. The gene calls are TRBV24-1 and TRBJ2-3; no firm D call. CDR1 is KGHDR, CDR2 SFDVKD, per germline. This CDR3 has 14 residues. The V and J ends lost 5 bases and 5 bases respectively, with 13 bases between them. CDR3 bases: TGTGCCACCAGTGGACGCGGAAATAGAGATACGCAGTATTTT. It encodes CATSGRGNRDTQYF.

The chain has TRBV7-2 and TRBJ2-3, with a tentative D call TRBD2 (5 bases). Germline CDR1 is SGHTA and CDR2 is FQGNSA. This CDR3 spans 15 amino acids. Trimming took 1 base from V and 1 from J, leaving 9 bases between them. The CDR3 reads CASSLVGERTDTQYF. DNA for the CDR3: TGTGCCAGCAGCTTAGTCGGGGAGCGCACAGATACGCAGTATTTT.